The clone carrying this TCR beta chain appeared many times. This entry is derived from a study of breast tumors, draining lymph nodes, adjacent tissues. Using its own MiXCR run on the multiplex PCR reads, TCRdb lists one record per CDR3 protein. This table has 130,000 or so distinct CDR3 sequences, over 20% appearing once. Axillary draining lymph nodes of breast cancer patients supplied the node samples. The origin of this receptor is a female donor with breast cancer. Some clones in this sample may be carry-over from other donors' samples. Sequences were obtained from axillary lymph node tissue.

CDR3 region: CSARDRGGQTNSPLHF. CDR3 nucleotides: TGCAGTGCTAGAGATCGTGGTGGACAGACTAATTCACCCCTCCACTTT. This chain connects TRBV20-1 to TRBJ1-6; a weak D match, TRBD1 (6 bases). The germline V gene has CDR1 DFQATT and CDR2 SNEGSKA (reference sequence). CDR3 length: 16 residues. V gave up 0 bases and J gave up 6 bases, with 15 bases separating them.